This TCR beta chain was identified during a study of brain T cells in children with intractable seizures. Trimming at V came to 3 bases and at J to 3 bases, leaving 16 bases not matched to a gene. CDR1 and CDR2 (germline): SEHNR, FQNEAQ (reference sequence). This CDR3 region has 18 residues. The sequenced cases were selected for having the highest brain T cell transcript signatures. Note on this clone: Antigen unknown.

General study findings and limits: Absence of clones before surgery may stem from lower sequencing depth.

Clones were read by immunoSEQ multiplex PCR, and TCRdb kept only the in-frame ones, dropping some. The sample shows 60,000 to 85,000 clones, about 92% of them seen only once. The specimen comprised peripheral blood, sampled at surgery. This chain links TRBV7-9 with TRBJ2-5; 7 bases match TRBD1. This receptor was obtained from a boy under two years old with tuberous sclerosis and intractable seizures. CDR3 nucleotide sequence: TGTGCCAGCAGCTTCATCCTCATAAGGGGACAGAAGAAAGAGACCCAGTACTTC. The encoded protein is CASSFILIRGQKKETQYF.